This TCR beta chain was sequenced for a study of identical twins. Each cDNA held unique molecular identifiers, and template switching gave it a universal primer site. TCRdb ran MiXCR on the 5' RACE reads and lists one entry per CDR3 protein. The sample lists hundreds of thousands of distinct CDR3 sequences, approximately 9% occurring once. CDR3 size: 13 residues. Germline V gene lookup returns CDR1 SEHNR and CDR2 FQNEAQ (reference sequence). The rearrangement joins TRBV7-9 to TRBJ2-3; D call uncertain. The sequence was obtained from a woman between 18 and 30 years old in good health. The sample comprised memory (CD45RO+) T cells sorted from blood. The CDR3 nucleotides read TGTGCACTTACTCGGAAACCCAGAGATACGCAGTATTTT. Its translation is CALTRKPRDTQYF.